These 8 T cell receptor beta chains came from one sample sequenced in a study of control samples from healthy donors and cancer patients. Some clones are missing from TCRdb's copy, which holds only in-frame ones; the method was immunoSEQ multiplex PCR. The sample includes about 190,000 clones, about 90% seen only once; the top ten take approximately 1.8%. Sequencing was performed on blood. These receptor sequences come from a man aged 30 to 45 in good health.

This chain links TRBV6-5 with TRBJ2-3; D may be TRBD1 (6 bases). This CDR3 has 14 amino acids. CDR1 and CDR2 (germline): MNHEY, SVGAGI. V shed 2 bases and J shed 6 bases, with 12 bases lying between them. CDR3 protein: CASSYEGERDTQYF. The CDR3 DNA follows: TGTGCCAGCAGTTACGAGGGGGAACGGGATACGCAGTATTTT.

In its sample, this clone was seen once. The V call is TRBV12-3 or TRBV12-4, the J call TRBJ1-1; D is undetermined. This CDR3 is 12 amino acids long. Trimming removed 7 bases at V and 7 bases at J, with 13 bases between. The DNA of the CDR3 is TGTGCCAGCACCTCTCAAGGGATTGAAGCTTTCTTT. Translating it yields CASTSQGIEAFF.

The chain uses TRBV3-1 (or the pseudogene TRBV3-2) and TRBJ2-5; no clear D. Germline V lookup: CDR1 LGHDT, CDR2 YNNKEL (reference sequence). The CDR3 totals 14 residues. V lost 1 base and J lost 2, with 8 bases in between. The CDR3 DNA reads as TGTGCCAGCAGCCAAGGCACAGCTCAAGAGACCCAGTACTTC. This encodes CASSQGTAQETQYF.

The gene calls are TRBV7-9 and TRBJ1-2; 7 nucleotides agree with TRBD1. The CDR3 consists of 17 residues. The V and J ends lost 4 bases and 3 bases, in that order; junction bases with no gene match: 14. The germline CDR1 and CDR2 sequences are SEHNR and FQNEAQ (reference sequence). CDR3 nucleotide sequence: TGTGCCAGCAGCTCCGGGAGGGACAGTTTGACCCACTATGGCTACACCTTC. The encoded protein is CASSSGRDSLTHYGYTF.

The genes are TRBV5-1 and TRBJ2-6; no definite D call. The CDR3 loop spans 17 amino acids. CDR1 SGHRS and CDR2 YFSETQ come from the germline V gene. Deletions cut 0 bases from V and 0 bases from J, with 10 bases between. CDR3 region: CASSLAWAHSGANVLTF. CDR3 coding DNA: TGCGCCAGCAGCTTGGCTTGGGCACACTCTGGGGCCAACGTCCTGACTTTC.

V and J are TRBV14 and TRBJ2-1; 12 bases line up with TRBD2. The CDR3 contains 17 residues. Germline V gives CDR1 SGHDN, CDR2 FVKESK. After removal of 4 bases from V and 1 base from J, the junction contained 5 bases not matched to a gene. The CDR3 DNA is TGTGCCAGCAGCCGTTGGACTAGCGGGGCGTCCTACAATGAGCAGTTCTTC. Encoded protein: CASSRWTSGASYNEQFF.

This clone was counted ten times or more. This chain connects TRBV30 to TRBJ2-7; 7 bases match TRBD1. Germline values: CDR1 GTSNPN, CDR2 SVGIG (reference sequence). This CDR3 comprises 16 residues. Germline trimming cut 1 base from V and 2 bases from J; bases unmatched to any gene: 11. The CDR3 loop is CAWSGHDRADAYEQYF. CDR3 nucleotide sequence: TGTGCCTGGAGTGGCCACGACAGGGCTGATGCCTACGAGCAGTACTTC.

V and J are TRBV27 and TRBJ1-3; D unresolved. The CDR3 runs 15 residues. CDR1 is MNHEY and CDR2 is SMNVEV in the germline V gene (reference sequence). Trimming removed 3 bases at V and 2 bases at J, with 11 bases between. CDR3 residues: CASSFGPGPGNTIYF. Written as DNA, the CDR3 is TGTGCCAGCAGTTTTGGGCCCGGGCCTGGAAACACCATATATTTT.